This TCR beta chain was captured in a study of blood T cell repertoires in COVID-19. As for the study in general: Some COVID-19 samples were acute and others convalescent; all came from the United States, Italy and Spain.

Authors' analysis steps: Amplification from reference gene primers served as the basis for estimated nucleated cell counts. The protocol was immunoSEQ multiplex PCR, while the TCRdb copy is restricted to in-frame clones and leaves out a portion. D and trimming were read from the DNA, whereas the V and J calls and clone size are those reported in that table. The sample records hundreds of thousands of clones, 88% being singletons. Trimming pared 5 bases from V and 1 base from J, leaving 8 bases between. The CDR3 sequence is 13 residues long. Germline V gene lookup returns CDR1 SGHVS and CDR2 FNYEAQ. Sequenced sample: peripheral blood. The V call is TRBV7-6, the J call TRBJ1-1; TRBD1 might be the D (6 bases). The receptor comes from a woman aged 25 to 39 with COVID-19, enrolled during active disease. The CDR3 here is CASSLTGNTEAFF. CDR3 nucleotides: TGTGCCAGCAGCCTGACAGGGAACACTGAAGCTTTCTTT.